The 3 T cell receptor beta chains in this list originate from one sample, sequenced in a study of human T cells and chemical hapten exposure (dated by TCRdb to the early 2020s). The time point label, read with the paper, signifies: patch test 1, 2 weeks after DPC sensitization. This sample's treatment or condition label indicates: therapeutic diphenylcyclopropenone sensitization with weekly scalp DPC. Libraries were built with RACE. The instrument was a NextSeq 500. Clones were called with MiXCR by TCRdb after fastp trimmed the public reads at Q25, and only in-frame beta chains were retained. Each record represents a unique CDR3 protein, reported with the most common genes and DNA among its rows. The sample table holds 300,000 to 400,000 distinct CDR3 sequences, of which about 7% were seen once. Clones ranked in the top ten supply 8% to 9% of the sample. This material consisted of whole blood, taken in connection with sensitization to the hapten diphenylcyclopropenone (DPC). The origin of the receptors is a woman younger than 30 with alopecia areata. Some clones in this sample may be carry-over from other donors' samples.

This clonotype was counted many times. CDR3 bases: TGTGCCAGCAGATCAACCACCGGGACTTCGAACACTGAAGCTTTCTTT. The encoded protein is CASRSTTGTSNTEAFF. The chain has TRBV7-9 and TRBJ1-1; D might be TRBD1 (5 bases). CDR1 and CDR2 (germline): SEHNR, FQNEAQ (reference sequence). Trimming took off 6 bases at V and 1 base at J, with 18 bases between the two ends. The length of the CDR3 is 16 residues.

This clonotype turned up a few times. This chain uses TRBV12-3 or TRBV12-4 with TRBJ2-1, with TRBD1 matching over 8 bases. The junction had 11 bases not matched to a gene; V was cut back by 10 bases and J by 6 bases. The CDR3 is 14 residues long. The CDR3 region has the DNA TGTGCCACCACGAGACCCGGACAGGGCAATGAGCAGTTCTTC. This gives the protein CATTRPGQGNEQFF.

This clonotype was observed at least ten times. The CDR3 bases are TGTGCCAGCACCAAAGGTGGGGGGGGCGGATCAGATACGCAGTATTTT. Residues: CASTKGGGGGSDTQYF. V gene TRBV12-3 or TRBV12-4 combines with J gene TRBJ2-3; a possible D gene is TRBD2 (7 bases). Trimming removed 7 bases from V and 4 bases from J, with 21 bases in between. CDR3 length: 16 amino acids.